The 15 T cell receptor beta chains below were found in one sample sequenced in a study of T-cell memory formation after mild COVID-19 (dated by TCRdb to about 2021). Libraries were constructed by 5' RACE. The listed sequencing device is Illumina NovaSeq 6000. TCRdb ran its own pipeline on the public reads, namely fastp trimming at Q25 and MiXCR clone calling, and kept in-frame beta chains. CDR3 protein sequences are deduplicated, and each keeps its most common genes and DNA. The sample has 150,000 to 200,000 distinct CDR3 sequences on record, approximately 10% of them singletons. Jointly, the top ten make up approximately 3.4% of the sample. Sequencing was carried out using PBMCs or a T cell subset sorted from them (not recorded which). These receptors were taken from a man younger than 35 who had mild COVID-19 (a few samples of this study predate the infection). The sample titles of this study are shuffled in the database, so cell type and time point are left out; the donor was told from shared clones.

This clonotype has just a few counts. The V call is TRBV21-1, the J call TRBJ2-3; TRBD1 is the table's D call, not checked against the DNA. TRBV21-1 is assigned pseudogene status. CDR3 length equals 21 residues. CDR3 region: CASSKASSGGRVWCGTDTQYF. Here the CDR3 DNA reads TGTGCCAGCAGCAAAGCGTCGAGTGGGGGCAGGGTATGGTGTGGGACAGATACGCAGTATTTT.

In this sample, this clonotype turned up a few times. The chain couples TRBV4-3 to TRBJ2-7; D may be TRBD2 (6 bases). The germline CDR1 and CDR2 sequences are LGHNA and YSLEER. The CDR3 covers 13 residues. V lost 5 bases to trimming and J lost 6 bases, with 14 bases between them. In DNA, the CDR3 is TGCGCCAGCAGCAAGGGTGGGGGGACCGAGCAGTACTTC. Translated: CASSKGGGTEQYF.

J is TRBJ2-3 and V is TRBV5-1; tentatively, D is TRBD1 (5 bases). Trimming took off 0 bases at V and 2 bases at J, with 10 bases between the two ends. The germline CDR1 and CDR2 sequences are SGHRS and YFSETQ. The CDR3 consists of 15 residues. The CDR3 reads CASSLGQSLTDTQYF. In nucleotides, the CDR3 is TGCGCCAGCAGCTTGGGACAGAGTCTCACAGATACGCAGTATTTT.

In this sample, this clonotype turned up a few times. V gene TRBV7-2 combines with J gene TRBJ1-5; 8 bases are a match to TRBD1. The CDR3 is made up of 14 amino acids. V gave up 5 bases and J gave up 6 bases; unmatched junction bases: 6. Germline CDR1 and CDR2: SGHTA and FQGNSA. CDR3 sequence (DNA): TGTGCCAGCAGCCTTAGACAGGGGAGTCAGCCCCAGCATTTT. Translating gives CASSLRQGSQPQHF.

The genes are TRBV2 and TRBJ1-4, with D tentatively TRBD1 (5 bases). CDR3 size: 14 residues. Germline V CDR1 and CDR2: SNHLY, FYNNEI. Trimming left V 2 bases short and J 10 bases short, with 14 bases between. CDR3 protein: CASSENQGVAKLFF. CDR3 DNA sequence: TGTGCCAGCAGTGAAAACCAGGGCGTCGCAAAACTGTTTTTT.

The table lists this clonotype with a few counts. V is TRBV12-3 or TRBV12-4 and J is TRBJ1-2; no clear D gene. Trimming took off 5 bases at V and 1 base at J, with 8 bases between the two ends. The CDR3 extends over 13 amino acids. The CDR3, as DNA: TGTGCCAGCAGTGAGGATTTTAACTATGGCTACACCTTC. It is translated as CASSEDFNYGYTF.

This clonotype was seen a few times. The chain is built from TRBV4-3 and TRBJ1-2; D gene ambiguous. Trimming removed 0 bases at V and 4 bases at J, with 9 bases between. Germline loops: CDR1 LGHNA, CDR2 YSLEER. This CDR3 comprises 14 residues. In DNA, the CDR3 is TGCGCCAGCAGCCAAGATCTCGAGTTCTATGGCTACACCTTC. Its translation: CASSQDLEFYGYTF.

This clonotype was found once. The J gene is TRBJ1-5, the V gene TRBV20-1, with no clear D. The CDR3 is 13 amino acids. From germline, CDR1 is DFQATT and CDR2 SNEGSKA (reference sequence). V gave up 6 bases and J gave up 4 bases, with 13 bases separating them. This CDR3 is CSAAERVNQPQHF. Written as DNA, the CDR3 is TGCAGTGCCGCGGAAAGGGTAAATCAGCCCCAGCATTTT.

This clonotype was seen a handful of times. The chain joins TRBV7-2 to TRBJ2-3, with D perhaps matching TRBD1 or TRBD2 (5 bases each). The germline V gene has CDR1 SGHTA and CDR2 FQGNSA. CDR3 length: 14 amino acids. The ends were cut back, 5 bases at V and 5 bases at J, with 14 bases in the middle. Here the CDR3 reads CASSSSGTRDTQYF. CDR3 bases: TGTGCCAGCAGCAGCTCCGGGACGAGAGATACGCAGTATTTT. Looking up the rest from reference TRBV7-2 and TRBJ2-3 gives the full variable domain: GAGVSQSPSNKVTEKGKDVELRCDPISGHTALYWYRQSLGQGLEFLIYFQGNSAPDKSGLPSDRFSAERTGGSVSTLTIQRTQQEDSAVYLCASSSSGTRDTQYFGPGTRLTVL.

This clonotype was counted a few times. This chain links TRBV7-6 with TRBJ2-2; a possible D gene is TRBD1 (6 bases). The V and J ends lost 1 base and 7 bases respectively, with 10 bases between them. Germline V lookup: CDR1 SGHVS, CDR2 FNYEAQ. This CDR3 comprises 14 residues. The CDR3 sequence is CASSLVAGVGELFF. DNA of the CDR3: TGTGCCAGCAGCTTAGTCGCAGGGGTCGGGGAGCTGTTTTTT. Based on the CDR3 plus reference TRBV7-6 and TRBJ2-2, the full variable domain is GAGVSQSPRYKVTKRGQDVALRCDPISGHVSLYWYRQALGQGPEFLTYFNYEAQQDKSGLPNDRFSAERPEGSISTLTIQRTEQRDSAMYRCASSLVAGVGELFFGEGSRLTVL.

J is TRBJ2-3 and V is TRBV7-2; TRBD2 matches 9 bases. The CDR3 is made up of 16 amino acids. With V trimmed by 5 bases and J by 8 bases, 14 bases remained unmatched. Germline V CDR1 and CDR2: SGHTA, FQGNSA. The CDR3 DNA follows: TGTGCCAGCAGCCCCCGCGGGCGGGGGGGCCTCCCTACGCAGTATTTT. Its translation is CASSPRGRGGLPTQYF.

The chain is built from TRBV25-1 and TRBJ2-5; 10 bases are shared with TRBD1. The CDR3 extends over 14 amino acids. The V gene's germline CDR1 is MGHDK and CDR2 SYGVNS. V lost 1 base and J lost 4; bases outside the gene matches: 0. In nucleotides, the CDR3 is TGTGCCAGCAGTGAATGGGACAGGGGAGAGACCCAGTACTTC. This translates into CASSEWDRGETQYF.

The rearrangement joins TRBV7-3 to TRBJ2-3, with 10 bases identical to TRBD2. The germline V gene has CDR1 SGHTA and CDR2 FQGTGA. The trim removed 5 bases at V and 4 bases at J, leaving 18 bases unmatched. The CDR3 spans 19 residues. The CDR3, as DNA: TGTGCCAGCAGCGTATCTAGCGGGGGATGGGTTGGGTCCCCAGATACGCAGTATTTT. Translated: CASSVSSGGWVGSPDTQYF.

This clonotype was recorded a few times. The rearrangement joins TRBV20-1 to TRBJ2-7, with 8 bases lining up with TRBD2. With V trimmed by 0 bases and J by 3 bases, 10 bases remained unmatched. Germline lookup yields CDR1 DFQATT and CDR2 SNEGSKA (reference sequence). The CDR3 length is 16 residues. This CDR3 reads CSARDAGGPPNYEQYF. CDR3 in DNA: TGCAGTGCTAGAGATGCGGGGGGTCCCCCTAACTACGAGCAGTACTTC.

This clonotype was found many times. This rearrangement joins TRBV2 to TRBJ1-4; perhaps TRBD1 as D (5 bases). Germline-derived CDR1 and CDR2 are SNHLY and FYNNEI. This CDR3 is built from 13 residues. V was trimmed by 1 base and J by 16 bases, leaving 16 bases between them. CDR3 region: CASSEGTPDSKFF. Written as DNA, the CDR3 is TGTGCCAGCAGTGAAGGGACACCTGACTCGAAGTTTTTT.